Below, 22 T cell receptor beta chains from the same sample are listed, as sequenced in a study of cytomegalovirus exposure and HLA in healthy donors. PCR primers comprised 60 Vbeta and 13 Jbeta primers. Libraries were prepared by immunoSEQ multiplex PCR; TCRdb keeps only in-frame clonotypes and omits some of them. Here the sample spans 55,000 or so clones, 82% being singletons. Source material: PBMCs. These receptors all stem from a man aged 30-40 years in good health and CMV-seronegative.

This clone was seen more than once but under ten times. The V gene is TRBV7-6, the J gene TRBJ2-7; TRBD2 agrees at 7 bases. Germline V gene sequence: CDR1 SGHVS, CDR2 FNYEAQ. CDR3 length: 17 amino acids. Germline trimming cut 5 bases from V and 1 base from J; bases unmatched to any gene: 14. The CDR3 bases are TGTGCCAGCAGCACCTTGGCAAAGCGGGACGGGTCCTACGAGCAGTACTTC. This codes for CASSTLAKRDGSYEQYF.

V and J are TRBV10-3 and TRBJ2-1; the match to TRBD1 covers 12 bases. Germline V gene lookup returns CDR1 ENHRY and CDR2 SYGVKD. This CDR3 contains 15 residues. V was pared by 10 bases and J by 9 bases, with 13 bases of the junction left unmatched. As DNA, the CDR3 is TGTGCCACCTCTCCGGGACAGGGGGCCATCGGTGAGCAGTTCTTC. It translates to CATSPGQGAIGEQFF.

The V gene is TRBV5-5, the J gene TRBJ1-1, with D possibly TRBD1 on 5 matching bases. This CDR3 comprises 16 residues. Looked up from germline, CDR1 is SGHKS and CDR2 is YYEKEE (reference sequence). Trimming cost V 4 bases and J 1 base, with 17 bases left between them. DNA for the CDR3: TGTGCCAGCAGCCCTGGACGGGGGGGACGGAACACTGAAGCTTTCTTT. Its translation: CASSPGRGGRNTEAFF.

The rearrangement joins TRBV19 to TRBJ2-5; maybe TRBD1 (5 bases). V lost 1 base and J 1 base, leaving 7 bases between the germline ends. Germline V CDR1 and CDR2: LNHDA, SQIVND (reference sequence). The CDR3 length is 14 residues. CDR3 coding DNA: TGTGCCAGTAGTATAGGCAGGGCCCAAGAGACCCAGTACTTC. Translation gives CASSIGRAQETQYF.

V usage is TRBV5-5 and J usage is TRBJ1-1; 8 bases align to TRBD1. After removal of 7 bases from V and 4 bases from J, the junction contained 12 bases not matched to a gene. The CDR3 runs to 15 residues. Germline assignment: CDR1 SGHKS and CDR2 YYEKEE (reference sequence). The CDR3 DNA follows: TGTGCCAGCGGCAAAAGACAGGGGATTTCCACTGAAGCTTTCTTT. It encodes CASGKRQGISTEAFF.

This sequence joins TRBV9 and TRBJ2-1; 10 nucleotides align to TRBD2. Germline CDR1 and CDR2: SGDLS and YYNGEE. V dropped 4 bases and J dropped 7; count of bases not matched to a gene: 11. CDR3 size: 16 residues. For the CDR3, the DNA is TGTGCCAGCAGCCCCCTAGCGGGAGAAACGTTAAATGAGCAGTTCTTC. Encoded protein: CASSPLAGETLNEQFF. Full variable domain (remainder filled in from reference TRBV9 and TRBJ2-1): DSGVTQTPKHLITATGQRVTLRCSPRSGDLSVYWYQQSLDQGLQFLIQYYNGEERAKGNILERFSAQQFPDLHSELNLSSLELGDSALYFCASSPLAGETLNEQFFGPGTRLTVL.

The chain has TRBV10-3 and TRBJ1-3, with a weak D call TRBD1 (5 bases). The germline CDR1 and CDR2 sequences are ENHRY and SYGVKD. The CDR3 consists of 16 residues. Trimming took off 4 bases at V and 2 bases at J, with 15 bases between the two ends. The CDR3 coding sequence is TGTGCCATCAGTGGTACCTCGACGGGGGCTGGAAACACCATATATTTT. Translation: CAISGTSTGAGNTIYF.

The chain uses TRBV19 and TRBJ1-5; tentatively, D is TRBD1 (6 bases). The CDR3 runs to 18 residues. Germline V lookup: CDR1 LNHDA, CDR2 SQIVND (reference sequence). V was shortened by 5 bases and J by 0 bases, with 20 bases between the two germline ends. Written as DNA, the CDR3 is TGTGCCAGTAGTGCCCACAGGGTCTGGCTAGATAGCAATCAGCCCCAGCATTTT. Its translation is CASSAHRVWLDSNQPQHF. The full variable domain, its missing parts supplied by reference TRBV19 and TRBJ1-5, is DGGITQSPKYLFRKEGQNVTLSCEQNLNHDAMYWYRQDPGQGLRLIYYSQIVNDFQKGDIAEGYSVSREKKESFPLTVTSAQKNPTAFYLCASSAHRVWLDSNQPQHFGDGTRLSIL.

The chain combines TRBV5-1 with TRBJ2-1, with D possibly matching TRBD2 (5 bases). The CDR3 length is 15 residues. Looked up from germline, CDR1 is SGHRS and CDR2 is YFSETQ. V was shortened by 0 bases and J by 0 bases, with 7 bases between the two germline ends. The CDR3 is CASSLAGVSYNEQFF. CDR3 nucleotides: TGCGCCAGCAGCTTGGCCGGGGTCTCCTACAATGAGCAGTTCTTC.

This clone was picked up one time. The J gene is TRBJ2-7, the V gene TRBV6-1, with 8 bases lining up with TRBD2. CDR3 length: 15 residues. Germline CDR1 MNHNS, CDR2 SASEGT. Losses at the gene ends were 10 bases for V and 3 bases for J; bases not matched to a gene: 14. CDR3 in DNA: TGTGCCATTCGCGTGCGGGGGGCGTATCTCTACGAGCAGTACTTC. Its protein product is CAIRVRGAYLYEQYF.

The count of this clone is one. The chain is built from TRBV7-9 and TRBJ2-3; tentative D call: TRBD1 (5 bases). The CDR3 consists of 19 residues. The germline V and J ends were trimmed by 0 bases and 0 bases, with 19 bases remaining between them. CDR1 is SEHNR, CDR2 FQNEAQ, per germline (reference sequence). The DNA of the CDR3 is TGTGCCAGCAGCTTAGCGATACAGGCCAGAACCTTAAGCACAGATACGCAGTATTTT. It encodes CASSLAIQARTLSTDTQYF.

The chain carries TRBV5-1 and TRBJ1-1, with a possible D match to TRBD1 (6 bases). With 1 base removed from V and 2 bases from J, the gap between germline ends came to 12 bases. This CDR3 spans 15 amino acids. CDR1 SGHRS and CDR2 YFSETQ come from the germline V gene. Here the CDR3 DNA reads TGCGCCAGCAGCTTGTCGGGGACAAAAAACACTGAAGCTTTCTTT. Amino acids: CASSLSGTKNTEAFF.

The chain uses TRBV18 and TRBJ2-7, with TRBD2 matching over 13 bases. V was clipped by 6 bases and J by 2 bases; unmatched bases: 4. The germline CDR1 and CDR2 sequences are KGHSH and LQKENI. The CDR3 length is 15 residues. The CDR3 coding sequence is TGTGCCAGCTCGCCGACTAGCGGGGGGACCTACGAGCAGTACTTC. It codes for CASSPTSGGTYEQYF.

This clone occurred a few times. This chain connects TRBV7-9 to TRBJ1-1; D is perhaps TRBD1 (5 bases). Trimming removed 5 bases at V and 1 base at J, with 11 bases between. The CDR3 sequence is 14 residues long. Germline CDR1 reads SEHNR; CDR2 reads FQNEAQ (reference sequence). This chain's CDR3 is CASSRKGPNTEAFF. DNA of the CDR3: TGTGCCAGCAGCCGGAAGGGGCCGAACACTGAAGCTTTCTTT.

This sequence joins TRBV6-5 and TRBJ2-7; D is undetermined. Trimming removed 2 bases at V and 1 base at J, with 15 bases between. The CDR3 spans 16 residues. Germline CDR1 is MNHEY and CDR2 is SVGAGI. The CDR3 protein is CASSYQKAPLSYEQYF. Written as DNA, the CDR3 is TGTGCCAGCAGTTACCAAAAGGCCCCACTATCCTACGAGCAGTACTTC.

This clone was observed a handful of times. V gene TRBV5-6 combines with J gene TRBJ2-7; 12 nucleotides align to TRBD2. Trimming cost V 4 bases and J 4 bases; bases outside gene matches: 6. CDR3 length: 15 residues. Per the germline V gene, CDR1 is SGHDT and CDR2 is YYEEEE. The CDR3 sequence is CASSLTSGGTYEQYF. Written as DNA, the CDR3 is TGTGCCAGCAGCCTGACTAGCGGGGGAACATACGAGCAGTACTTC.

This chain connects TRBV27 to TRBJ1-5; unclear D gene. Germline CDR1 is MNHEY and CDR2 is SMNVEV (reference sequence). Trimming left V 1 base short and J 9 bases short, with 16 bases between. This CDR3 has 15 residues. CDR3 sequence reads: CASSLLGPRFWPQHF. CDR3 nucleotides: TGTGCCAGCAGTTTATTGGGCCCCCGATTTTGGCCCCAGCATTTT.

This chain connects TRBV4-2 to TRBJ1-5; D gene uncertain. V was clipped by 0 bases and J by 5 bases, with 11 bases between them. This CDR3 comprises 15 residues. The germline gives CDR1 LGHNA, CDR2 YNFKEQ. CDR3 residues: CASSQDGSDYQPQHF. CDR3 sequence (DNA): TGTGCCAGCAGCCAAGACGGAAGCGACTATCAGCCCCAGCATTTT.

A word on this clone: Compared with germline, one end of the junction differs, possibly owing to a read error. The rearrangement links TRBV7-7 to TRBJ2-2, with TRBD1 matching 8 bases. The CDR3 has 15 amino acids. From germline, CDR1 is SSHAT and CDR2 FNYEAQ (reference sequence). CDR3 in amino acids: CASSQDRVDTGELFF. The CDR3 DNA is TGTGCTAGCAGCCAGGACAGGGTGGACACCGGGGAGCTGTTTTTT.

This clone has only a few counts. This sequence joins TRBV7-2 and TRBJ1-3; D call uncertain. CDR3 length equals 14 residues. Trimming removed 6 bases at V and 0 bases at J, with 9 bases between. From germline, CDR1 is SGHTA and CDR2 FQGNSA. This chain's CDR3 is CASSTGNSGNTIYF. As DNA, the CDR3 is TGTGCCAGCAGTACGGGGAACTCTGGAAACACCATATATTTT.

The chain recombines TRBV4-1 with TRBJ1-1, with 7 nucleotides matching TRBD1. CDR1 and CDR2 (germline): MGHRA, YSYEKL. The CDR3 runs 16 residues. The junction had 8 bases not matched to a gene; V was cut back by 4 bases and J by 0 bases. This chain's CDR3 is CASSRTGTAMNTEAFF. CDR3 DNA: TGCGCCAGCAGCCGAACCGGGACAGCTATGAACACTGAAGCTTTCTTT.

The CDR3 loop is CASSGQDNYEQYF. The CDR3 bases are TGTGCCAGCTCGGGACAGGATAATTACGAGCAGTACTTC. V gene TRBV19 combines with J gene TRBJ2-7, with 8 bases identical to TRBD1. The CDR3 is 13 residues long. The junction had 8 bases not matched to a gene; V was cut back by 9 bases and J by 4 bases. Looked up from germline, CDR1 is LNHDA and CDR2 is SQIVND (reference sequence).